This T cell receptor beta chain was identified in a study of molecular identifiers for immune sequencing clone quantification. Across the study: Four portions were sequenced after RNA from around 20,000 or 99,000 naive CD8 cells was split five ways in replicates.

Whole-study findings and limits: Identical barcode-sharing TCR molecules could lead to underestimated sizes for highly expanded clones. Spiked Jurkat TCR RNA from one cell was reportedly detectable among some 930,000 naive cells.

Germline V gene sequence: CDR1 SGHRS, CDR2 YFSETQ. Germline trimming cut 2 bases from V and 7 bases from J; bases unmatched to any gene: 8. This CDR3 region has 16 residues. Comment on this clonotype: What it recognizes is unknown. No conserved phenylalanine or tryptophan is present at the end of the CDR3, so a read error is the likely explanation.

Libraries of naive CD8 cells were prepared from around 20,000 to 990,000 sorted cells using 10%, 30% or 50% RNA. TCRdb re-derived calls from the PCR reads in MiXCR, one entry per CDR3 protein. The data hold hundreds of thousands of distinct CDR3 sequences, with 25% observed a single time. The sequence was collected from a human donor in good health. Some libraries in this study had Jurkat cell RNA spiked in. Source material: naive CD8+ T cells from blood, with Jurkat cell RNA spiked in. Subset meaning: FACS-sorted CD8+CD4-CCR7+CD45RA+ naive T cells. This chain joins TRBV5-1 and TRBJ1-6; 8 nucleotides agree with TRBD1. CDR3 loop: CASSFSAGQENSPLHC. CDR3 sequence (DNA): TGCGCCAGCAGCTTTTCGGCGGGACAGGAGAATTCACCCCTCCACTGT.